This T cell receptor beta chain stems from a study of blood T cell repertoires in COVID-19 (dated by TCRdb to the early 2020s). For context, the study as a whole: Recovered participants in ImmuneRACE Cohort 3 were defined by two consecutive negative NP/OP PCR tests, clearance by a healthcare professional, or resolution of symptoms. Collaborator samples came from the United States, Italy and Spain and covered acute and convalescent phases of COVID-19. The material from the prospective study consisted of cDNA or gDNA derived from T cells, B-cell-depleted T cells, or PBMCs. The dataset comprised deeply sampled blood TCRbeta repertoires from subjects exposed to, actively infected with, or recovered from COVID-19. The repertoires were released in a freely available public database intended as a resource for research on the immune response to SARS-CoV-2. The samples were drawn from two sources: the first 160 participants of the ongoing ImmuneRACE study, and 1,254 subjects contributed by 6 global collaborators. Nearly every sample came with metadata listing a de-identified subject ID, COVID-19 status, age in years and sex. Where available, HLA class I and class II types were taken from metadata supplied by the sample provider and were not determined by assay-based typing. Beyond this particular receptor, the publication reports: The quantity of clinical and demographic metadata differed by source and by participant and was supplied without curation.

Comments on this clone: This clone's antigen is unknown. No much larger clone exists at a distance of one base, and base qualities are not known.

In the prospective study, participants were 18 to 89 years old, resided in about two dozen geographic areas of the United States, and were enrolled through a virtual design. To assign participants to cohorts, the prospective study relied on clinical history that participants themselves reported in a screening survey and a study questionnaire. Mobile phlebotomists in the prospective study collected whole blood, serum and a nasopharyngeal or oropharyngeal swab from every participant. Over an approximately 2-month period, participants in the prospective study had the option of providing additional blood draws and questionnaires. Blood samples from the prospective study were shipped frozen or at room temperature prior to DNA extraction. Counted from cysteine to phenylalanine, this CDR3 has 16 amino acids. CDR3 DNA is the only sequence kept; it has 48 bases, read in frame from the first base. The germline V gene encodes CDR1 MNHEY and CDR2 SMNVEV (reference sequence). V is cut back by 9 bases and J by 2 bases, with 16 bases in the junction unmatched.

TCRbeta CDR3 regions were amplified from genomic DNA using the immunoSEQ Assay, a bias-controlled multiplex PCR. The study's processing was this. The number of nucleated cells in each sample was estimated from the amplification of reference gene primers within the assay. To quantify the absolute abundance of each unique TCRbeta CDR3 rearrangement, sequence reads were collapsed and filtered. For each sample, productive Simpson clonality was calculated by taking the square root of Simpson's diversity index across productive rearrangements. TCRdb stores this immuneACCESS table with in-frame sequences only. Part of the clones is absent; in the studies checked, under half of the shortfall reflects unresolved V genes, and no reason is known for the rest. V and J calls and clone size are copied from that table; D and trimming were computed from the DNA. The sample includes 250,000 to 300,000 clones, with more than 75% observed a single time. In total, the top ten clones hold approximately 2% of the sample.

Sequenced: PBMCs or T cells enriched from blood (not recorded which). This clonotype originated in a woman between 55 and 75 years old in a cohort exposed to, infected with or recovered from COVID-19 (not recorded which). This receptor chain uses TRBV27 and TRBJ2-7, with TRBD2 identical over 7 junction bases. The CDR3 sequence is CASRGTGGREAYEQYF. The bases are TGTGCCAGTCGCGGTACCGGGGGACGGGAGGCCTACGAGCAGTACTTC.